The rows below give T cell receptor beta chains drawn from one sample of a study of T cell responses to AZD1222 COVID-19 vaccine. Sequencing was performed with immunoSEQ multiplex PCR; in TCRdb, only in-frame clones are kept and a portion is missing. The sample holds fewer than 150,000 clones, more than 70% seen once. The material sequenced was peripheral blood, taken 28 days after the second AZD1222 dose. The receptors were gathered from an adult who received the AZD1222 COVID-19 vaccine. Each CDR3 is given with its conserved first and last residue. D genes are given only for firm matches. The listing skips clone size in some rows; elsewhere it reads once, few, many or a size class.

J gene | clone size | D gene | V gene | CDR3 protein | CDR3 DNA
TRBJ1-1 | - | - | TRBV9 | CASSPGVVANTEAFF | TGTGCCAGCAGCCCAGGGGTGGTAGCGAACACTGAAGCTTTCTTT
TRBJ1-2 | few | - | TRBV27 | CASSSFGTPWDGYTF | TGTGCCAGCAGTTCCTTCGGGACACCCTGGGATGGCTACACCTTC
TRBJ2-5 | - | TRBD1 | TRBV29-1 | CSVGGQNQETQYF | TGCAGCGTAGGGGGACAGAACCAAGAGACCCAGTACTTC
TRBJ2-7 | - | - | TRBV6-5 | CASSSSLQEAYEQYF | TGTGCCAGCAGTTCCTCCCTCCAGGAAGCCTACGAGCAGTACTTC
TRBJ2-1 | - | - | TRBV27 | CASSFDWGGFDNEQFF | TGTGCCAGCAGTTTCGATTGGGGGGGCTTCGACAATGAGCAGTTCTTC
TRBJ2-1 | - | - | TRBV4-1 | CASSQGLRYNEQFF | TGCGCCAGCAGCCAAGGGCTACGCTACAATGAGCAGTTCTTC
TRBJ1-2 | - | TRBD1 | TRBV5-6 | CASSLGTGGWNGYTF | TGTGCCAGCAGCTTGGGGACAGGGGGCTGGAATGGCTACACCTTC
TRBJ1-2 | - | TRBD1 | TRBV7-9 | CASSLGGQNYGYTF | TGTGCCAGCAGCTTAGGGGGACAGAACTATGGCTACACCTTC
TRBJ2-3 | - | TRBD2 | TRBV24-1 | CATSDPLAGGDTQYF | TGTGCCACCAGTGATCCCCTAGCGGGAGGGGATACGCAGTATTTT
TRBJ2-3 | - | TRBD1 | TRBV6-6 | CASSYFRQGGTDTQYF | TGTGCCAGCAGTTATTTTCGACAGGGAGGCACAGATACGCAGTATTTT
TRBJ2-1 | - | TRBD2 | TRBV10-1 | CASTKGASGSPLGVYEQFF | TGCGCCAGCACAAAGGGGGCTAGCGGGAGTCCCTTGGGGGTTTATGAGCAGTTCTTC